A selection of T cell receptor beta chains follows, all from one sample in a study of shared clonotypes between healthy human individuals. TCRdb keeps only in-frame clones here, not all; method: immunoSEQ multiplex PCR. Here the sample spans roughly 2.1 million clones, about 92% being singletons. Sequenced sample: naive CD8+ T cells from PBMCs. Source of these receptors: a young man in good health. Some clones in this sample may be carry-over from other donors' samples. The CDR3 runs from the conserved cysteine through the conserved F or W. The D gene is left open where the match is weak. The size field is filled for only some rows; it gives once, few, many or a size class.

TRBD1	TRBV9	.	TRBJ1-5	TGTGCCAGCAGCAAGGGACAGTATAGCAATCAGCCCCAGCATTTT	CASSKGQYSNQPQHF
TRBD2	TRBV5-8	.	TRBJ2-3	TGTGCCAGCAGCTTGCCCCCCATTTCGGGGGGTGGTTCCGATACGCAGTATTTT	CASSLPPISGGGSDTQYF
.	TRBV29-1	once	TRBJ1-2	TGCAGCGTTGAAGATCTGGGGGCGCGGGGCTACACCTTC	CSVEDLGARGYTF
TRBD1	TRBV9	.	TRBJ2-7	TGTGCCAGCAGCAACCGGGACAGGGGGGACGAGCAGTACTTC	CASSNRDRGDEQYF
.	TRBV18	.	TRBJ1-4	TGTGCCAGCTCACCAACGGACGGCCTGGGAACTAATGAAAAACTGTTTTTT	CASSPTDGLGTNEKLFF
.	TRBV11-2	.	TRBJ2-7	TGTGCCAGCAGCTACTCTGCGACCTTAGCCGTCGGTAACGAGCAGTACTTC	CASSYSATLAVGNEQYF
TRBD1	TRBV28	.	TRBJ1-5	TGTGCCAGCAGTTCGATACAGGGGGCACAGCCCCAGCATTTT	CASSSIQGAQPQHF
.	TRBV11-2	.	TRBJ1-5	TGTGCCAGCAGCACCAGGGCGAGCAATCAGCCCCAGCATTTT	CASSTRASNQPQHF
.	TRBV11-2	.	TRBJ2-7	TGTGCCAGCAGCGCCCCTGGGAAGGGCTACGAGCAGTACTTC	CASSAPGKGYEQYF
.	TRBV6-5	once	TRBJ1-2	TGTGCCAGCAGTACGGGAAACTATGGCTACACCTTC	CASSTGNYGYTF
.	TRBV28	.	TRBJ2-7	TGTGCCAGCAGTGTCAGAGGTCGCGAGCAGTACTTC	CASSVRGREQYF
.	TRBV5-4	.	TRBJ2-7	TGTGCCAGCAGCTTCCGGGCTGGGGCCTACGAGCAGTACTTC	CASSFRAGAYEQYF
TRBD1	TRBV7-2	.	TRBJ2-7	TGTGCCAGCAGCCCACAGGGGGCTTACGAGCAGTACTTC	CASSPQGAYEQYF
TRBD1	TRBV11-3	.	TRBJ2-5	TGTGCCAGCAGCCACCGGACAGGGATTGGCGAGACCCAGTACTTC	CASSHRTGIGETQYF
TRBD2	TRBV10-3	.	TRBJ2-7	TGTGCCATCATGGCGGGAGACCCCCACGAGCAGTACTTC	CAIMAGDPHEQYF
.	TRBV27	.	TRBJ2-2	TGTGCCAGCAGTCACGGACGCCTCCACGGGGAGCTGTTTTTT	CASSHGRLHGELFF
.	TRBV27	.	TRBJ2-2	TGTGCCAGCAGCTCGATGGAGGCCGGGGAGCTGTTTTTT	CASSSMEAGELFF
.	TRBV19	.	TRBJ2-7	TGTGCCAGTAGTATTCGTTCCAGTTACTCCTACGAGCAGTACTTC	CASSIRSSYSYEQYF
TRBD1	TRBV15	.	TRBJ1-4	TGTGCCACTCTCGACAGGGGTAATGAAAAACTGTTTTTT	CATLDRGNEKLFF
.	TRBV5-6	.	TRBJ2-5	TGTGCCAGCAGCTTGCCGAAGGGGCGAGAGACCCAGTACTTC	CASSLPKGRETQYF
.	TRBV28	.	TRBJ2-7	TGTGCCAGCAGTTTGAGGCAGGGAGGATACGAGCAGTACTTC	CASSLRQGGYEQYF
.	TRBV9	.	TRBJ1-5	TGTGCCAGCAGCGTCGGGGACGGCAATCAGCCCCAGCATTTT	CASSVGDGNQPQHF